This entry is about one T cell receptor beta chain. Antigen: not known. Trimming left V 6 bases short and J 2 bases short, with 9 bases between. The germline V gene has CDR1 ENHRY and CDR2 SYGVKD. The CDR3 covers 13 residues. These data are taken from a study of cytomegalovirus exposure and HLA in healthy donors. Overall study findings and caveats: Within an earlier analysis, most TCR beta V segments proved productive either about 90% or about 30% of the time. Rare TCR sequences dominated, though some public TCRs recurred in many donors. Later on, a genetic analysis was performed. It linked a missense variant in DCLRE1C with V- and J-gene trimming of TCR beta.

Researchers ran the PCR with 60 Vbeta and 13 Jbeta primers. Sequencing was performed with immunoSEQ multiplex PCR; in TCRdb, only in-frame clones are kept and a portion is missing. Among about 240,000 clones listed, about 86% were seen once. The chain couples TRBV10-3 to TRBJ2-3; tentatively, D is TRBD2 (6 bases). This receptor was obtained from a woman in her sixties or seventies in good health and CMV-seropositive. The specimen was PBMCs. CDR3 region: CAIRGLNTDTQYF. In nucleotides, the CDR3 is TGTGCCATCAGGGGACTCAACACAGATACGCAGTATTTT.